This T cell receptor (beta chain) was profiled in a study of cytomegalovirus exposure and HLA in healthy donors. Findings and caveats of the study: Segments of the TCR beta V type were, in most cases, productive about 90% or about 30% of the time in an earlier analysis. Per published accounts, TCR beta sequences correctly predicted the HLA-A and HLA-B alleles of most subjects. Later work found most CMV-associated TCR beta chains apparently HLA-restricted.

Primers for the PCR totalled 60 Vbeta and 13 Jbeta. Assay used: immunoSEQ multiplex PCR; TCRdb lists only in-frame clones, some missing. Of 150,000 or so clones listed, around 67% are singletons. Regarding this clone: Its antigen is as yet unknown.

Trimming shortened V by 7 bases and J by 2 bases, and 12 bases separated the two germline ends. There are 13 residues in the CDR3. The germline V gene has CDR1 MRHNA and CDR2 SNTAGT. At collection, donors were nominally healthy, but unrecorded immune exposures were probable. This receptor was taken from a man between 18 and 29 years old in good health and CMV-seropositive. The sample consisted of PBMCs. The rearrangement uses TRBV6-4 and TRBJ2-7; D remains ambiguous. The CDR3: CASTAAAPYEQYF. The CDR3 nucleotides read TGTGCCAGCACTGCGGCTGCTCCCTACGAGCAGTACTTC.